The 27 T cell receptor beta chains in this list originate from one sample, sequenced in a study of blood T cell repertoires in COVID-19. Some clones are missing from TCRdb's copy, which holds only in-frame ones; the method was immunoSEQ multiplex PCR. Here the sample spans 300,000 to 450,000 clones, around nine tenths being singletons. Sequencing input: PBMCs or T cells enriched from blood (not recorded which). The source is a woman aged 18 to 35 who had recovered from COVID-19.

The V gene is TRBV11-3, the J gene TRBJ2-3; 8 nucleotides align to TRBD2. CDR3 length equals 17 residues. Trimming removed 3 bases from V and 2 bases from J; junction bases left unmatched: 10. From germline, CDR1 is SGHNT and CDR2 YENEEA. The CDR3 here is CASSFRGKRGTTDTQYF. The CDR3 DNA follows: TGTGCCAGCAGCTTTAGGGGAAAGCGGGGGACCACAGATACGCAGTATTTT.

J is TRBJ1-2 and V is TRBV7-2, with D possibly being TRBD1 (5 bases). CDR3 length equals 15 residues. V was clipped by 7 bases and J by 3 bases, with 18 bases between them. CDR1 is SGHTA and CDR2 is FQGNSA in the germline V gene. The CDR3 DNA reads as TGTGCCAGCACCGGGAGCGGGGGAAGTTACTATGGCTACACCTTC. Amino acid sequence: CASTGSGGSYYGYTF.

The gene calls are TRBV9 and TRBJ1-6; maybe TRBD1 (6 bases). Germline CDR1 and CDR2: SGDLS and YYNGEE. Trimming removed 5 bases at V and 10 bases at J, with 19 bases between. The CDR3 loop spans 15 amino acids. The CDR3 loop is CASRKEGGAESPLHF. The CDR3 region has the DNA TGTGCCAGCAGGAAAGAGGGGGGGGCAGAATCACCCCTCCACTTT.

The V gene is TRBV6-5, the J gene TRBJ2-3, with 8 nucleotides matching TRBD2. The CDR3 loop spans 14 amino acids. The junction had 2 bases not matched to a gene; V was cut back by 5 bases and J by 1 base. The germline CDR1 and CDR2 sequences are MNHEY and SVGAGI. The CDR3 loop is CASSLSGGTDTQYF. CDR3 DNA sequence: TGTGCCAGCAGTCTTAGCGGGGGCACAGATACGCAGTATTTT.

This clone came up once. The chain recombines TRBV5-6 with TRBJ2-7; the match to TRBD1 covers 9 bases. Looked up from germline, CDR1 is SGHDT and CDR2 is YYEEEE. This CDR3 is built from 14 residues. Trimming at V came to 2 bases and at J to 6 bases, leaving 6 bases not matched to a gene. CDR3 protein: CASSFLGQGLEQYF. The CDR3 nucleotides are TGTGCCAGCAGCTTCCTGGGACAGGGTCTCGAGCAGTACTTC.

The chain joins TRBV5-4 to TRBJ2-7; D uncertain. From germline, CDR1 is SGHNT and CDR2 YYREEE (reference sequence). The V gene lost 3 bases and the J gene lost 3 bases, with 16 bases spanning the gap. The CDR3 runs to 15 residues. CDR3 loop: CASSSRRGGFYEQYF. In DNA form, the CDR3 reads TGTGCCAGCAGCTCCCGGAGAGGTGGGTTCTACGAGCAGTACTTC.

The CDR3: CAISESFQGTYNEQFF. The CDR3 DNA is TGTGCCATCAGTGAGTCGTTCCAGGGGACATACAATGAGCAGTTCTTC. This sequence joins TRBV10-3 and TRBJ2-1; a possible D gene is TRBD1 (6 bases). This CDR3 region has 16 residues. The V end was cut by 0 bases, the J end by 4 bases, with 13 bases between. From germline, CDR1 is ENHRY and CDR2 SYGVKD.

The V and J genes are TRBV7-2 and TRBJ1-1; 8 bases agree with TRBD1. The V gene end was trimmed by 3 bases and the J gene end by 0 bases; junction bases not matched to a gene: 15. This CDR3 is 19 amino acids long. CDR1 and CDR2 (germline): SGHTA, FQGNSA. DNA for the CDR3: TGTGCCAGCAGCTTGTACCCGGGACCAGGGGGCCTCATGAACACTGAAGCTTTCTTT. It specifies CASSLYPGPGGLMNTEAFF.

The DNA for the CDR3 is TGTGCCAGCAGCGAAACTAGCGGGGCTAACAATGAGCAGTTCTTC. Translation gives CASSETSGANNEQFF. The V call is TRBV6-4, the J call TRBJ2-1; TRBD2 agrees at 10 bases. Germline V gives CDR1 MRHNA, CDR2 SNTAGT. The V and J ends lost 6 bases and 5 bases, in that order; junction bases with no gene match: 7. The CDR3 spans 15 residues.

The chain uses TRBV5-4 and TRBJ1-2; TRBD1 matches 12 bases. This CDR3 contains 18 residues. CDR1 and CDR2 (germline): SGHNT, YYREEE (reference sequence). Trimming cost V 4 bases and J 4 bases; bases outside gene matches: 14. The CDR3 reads CASSRAGTGGGSFYGYTF. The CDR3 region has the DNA TGTGCCAGCAGCCGAGCCGGGACAGGGGGCGGAAGTTTCTATGGCTACACCTTC.

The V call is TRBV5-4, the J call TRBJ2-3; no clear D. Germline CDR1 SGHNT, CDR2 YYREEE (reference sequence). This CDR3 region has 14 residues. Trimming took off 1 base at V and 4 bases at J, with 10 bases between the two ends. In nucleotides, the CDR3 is TGTGCCAGCAGCTTGTCGGTCGCCGCAGATACGCAGTATTTT. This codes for CASSLSVAADTQYF.

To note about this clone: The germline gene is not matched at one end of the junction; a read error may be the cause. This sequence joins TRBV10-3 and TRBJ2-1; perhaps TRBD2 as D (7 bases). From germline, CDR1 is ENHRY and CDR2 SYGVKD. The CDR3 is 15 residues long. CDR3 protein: CAIKVNAGADGEQFF. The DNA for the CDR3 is TGTGCGATCAAAGTAAATGCGGGGGCGGATGGGGAGCAGTTCTTC.

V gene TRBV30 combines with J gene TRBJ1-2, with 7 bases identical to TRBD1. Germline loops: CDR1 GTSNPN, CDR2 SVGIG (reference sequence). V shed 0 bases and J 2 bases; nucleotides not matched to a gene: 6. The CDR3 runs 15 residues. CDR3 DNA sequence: TGTGCCTGGAGTGTACGACAGGGTACAAACTATGGCTACACCTTC. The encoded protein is CAWSVRQGTNYGYTF.

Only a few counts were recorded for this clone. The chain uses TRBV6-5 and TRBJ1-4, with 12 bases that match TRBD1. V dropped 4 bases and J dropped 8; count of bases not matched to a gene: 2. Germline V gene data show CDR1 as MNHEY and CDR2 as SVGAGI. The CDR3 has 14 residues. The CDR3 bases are TGTGCCAGCAGTTGGGACAGGGGGCGGGAAAAACTGTTTTTT. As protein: CASSWDRGREKLFF.

The CDR3 nucleotides are TGTGCCAGCGGTGTTGGAGCCTATGGCTACACCTTC. It codes for CASGVGAYGYTF. V usage is TRBV28 and J usage is TRBJ1-2; no reliable D call. This CDR3 region has 12 residues. V dropped 8 bases and J dropped 4 bases, with 11 bases sitting between them. Germline V gene lookup returns CDR1 MDHEN and CDR2 SYDVKM.

CDR3 sequence: CASSLWQENTGELFF. The CDR3 DNA follows: TGCGCCAGCAGCTTGTGGCAGGAGAACACCGGGGAGCTGTTTTTT. This sequence joins TRBV5-1 and TRBJ2-2; D unclear. CDR3 length: 15 residues. Germline assignment: CDR1 SGHRS and CDR2 YFSETQ. Trimming took off 1 base at V and 1 base at J, with 8 bases between the two ends.

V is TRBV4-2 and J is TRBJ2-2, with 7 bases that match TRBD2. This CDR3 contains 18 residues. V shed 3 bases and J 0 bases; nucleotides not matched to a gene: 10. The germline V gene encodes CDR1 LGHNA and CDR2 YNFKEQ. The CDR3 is CASSHPSAGKSNTGELFF. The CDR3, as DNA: TGTGCCAGCAGCCACCCCTCAGCGGGGAAGTCGAACACCGGGGAGCTGTTTTTT.

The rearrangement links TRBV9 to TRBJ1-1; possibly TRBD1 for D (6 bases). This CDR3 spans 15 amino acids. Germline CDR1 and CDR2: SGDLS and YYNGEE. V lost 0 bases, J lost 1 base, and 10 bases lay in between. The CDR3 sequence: CASSVDPGANTEAFF. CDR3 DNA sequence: TGTGCCAGCAGCGTAGATCCAGGGGCGAACACTGAAGCTTTCTTT.

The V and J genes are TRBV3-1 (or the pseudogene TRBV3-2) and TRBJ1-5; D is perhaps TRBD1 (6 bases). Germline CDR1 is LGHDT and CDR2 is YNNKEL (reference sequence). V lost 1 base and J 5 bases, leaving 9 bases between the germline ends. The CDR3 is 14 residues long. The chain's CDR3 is CASSQGQEDQPQHF. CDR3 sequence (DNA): TGTGCCAGCAGCCAAGGACAGGAGGATCAGCCCCAGCATTTT.

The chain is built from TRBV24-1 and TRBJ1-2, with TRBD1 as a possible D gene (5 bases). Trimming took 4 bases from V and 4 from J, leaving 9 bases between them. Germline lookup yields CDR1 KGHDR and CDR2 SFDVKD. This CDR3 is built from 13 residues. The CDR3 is CATSDRAFYGYTF. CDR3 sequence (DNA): TGTGCCACCAGTGACAGGGCATTCTATGGCTACACCTTC.

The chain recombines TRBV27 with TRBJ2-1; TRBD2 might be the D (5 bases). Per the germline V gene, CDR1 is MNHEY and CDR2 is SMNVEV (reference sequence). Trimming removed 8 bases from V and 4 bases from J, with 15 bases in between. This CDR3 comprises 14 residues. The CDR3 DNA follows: TGTGCCAGCTTCCGGGGTCTTGGGTACAATGAGCAGTTCTTC. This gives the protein CASFRGLGYNEQFF.

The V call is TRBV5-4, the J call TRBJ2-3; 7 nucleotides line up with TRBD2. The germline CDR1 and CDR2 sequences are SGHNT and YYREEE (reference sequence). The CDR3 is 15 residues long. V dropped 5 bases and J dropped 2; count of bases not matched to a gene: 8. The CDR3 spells CASRGEGIHTDTQYF. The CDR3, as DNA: TGTGCCAGCAGGGGGGAGGGGATCCACACAGATACGCAGTATTTT.

The CDR3, as DNA: TGTGCCAGTCAGACAGGGGGCGATTACAATGAGCAGTTCTTC. Its protein product is CASQTGGDYNEQFF. This chain links TRBV19 with TRBJ2-1; the match to TRBD1 covers 10 bases. The CDR3 is 14 amino acids. V dropped 8 bases and J dropped 4; count of bases not matched to a gene: 5. Germline values: CDR1 LNHDA, CDR2 SQIVND (reference sequence).

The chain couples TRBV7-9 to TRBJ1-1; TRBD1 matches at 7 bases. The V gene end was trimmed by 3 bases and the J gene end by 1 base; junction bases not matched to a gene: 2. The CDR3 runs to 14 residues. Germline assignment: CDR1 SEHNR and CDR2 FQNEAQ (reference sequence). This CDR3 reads CASSFTGENTEAFF. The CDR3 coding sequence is TGTGCCAGCAGCTTTACAGGGGAGAACACTGAAGCTTTCTTT.

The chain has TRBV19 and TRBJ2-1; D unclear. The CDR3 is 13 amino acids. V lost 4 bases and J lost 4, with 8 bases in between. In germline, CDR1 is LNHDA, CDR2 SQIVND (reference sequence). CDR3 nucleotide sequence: TGTGCCAGTAGTACGAACAGTTACAATGAGCAGTTCTTC. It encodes CASSTNSYNEQFF.

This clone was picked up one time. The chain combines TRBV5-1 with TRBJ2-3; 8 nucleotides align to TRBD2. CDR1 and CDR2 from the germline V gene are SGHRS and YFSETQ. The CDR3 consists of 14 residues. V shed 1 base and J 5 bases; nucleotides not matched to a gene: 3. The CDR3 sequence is CASSLRGGRDTQYF. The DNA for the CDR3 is TGCGCCAGCAGCTTGCGGGGGGGCAGAGATACGCAGTATTTT.

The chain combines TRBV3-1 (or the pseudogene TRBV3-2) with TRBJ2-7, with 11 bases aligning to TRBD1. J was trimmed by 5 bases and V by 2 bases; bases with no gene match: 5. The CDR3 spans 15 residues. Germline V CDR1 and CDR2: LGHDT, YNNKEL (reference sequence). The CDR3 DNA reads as TGTGCCAGCAGCCAAATGGCGGGACAGGGGGACGAGCAGTACTTC. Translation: CASSQMAGQGDEQYF.